By share, the clone carrying this TCR beta chain counts as hyperexpanded. Antigen specificity is unknown. The library was built for alpha chains, so this beta chain is an off-target read and its size means little. Time point meaning: sample taken at primary tumor resection. There were roughly 72 donors, all of them untreated patients with early-stage non-small cell lung cancer. Germline V gene sequence: CDR1 SQVTM, CDR2 ANQGSEA. V gave up 6 bases and J gave up 6 bases; unmatched junction bases: 11. This CDR3 is built from 15 residues. TCRdb called the 5' RACE reads again in MiXCR, with one record for every CDR3 protein. The sample carries approximately 290 distinct CDR3 sequences, 25% to 30% recorded once. This record comes from a study of spatial heterogeneity in lung cancer. Study-wide points: One measure, the expanded intratumoral alpha and beta TCR count, tracked tumor mutation counts.

The input for sequencing was lung tumor tissue, taken at surgery. The V and J genes are TRBV29-1 and TRBJ2-2; 9 bases map to TRBD1. The sequence came from a male donor with early-stage non-small cell lung cancer. Here the CDR3 DNA reads TGCAGCGTCCCATCCGGGACAGGGTATGCCGGGGAGCTGTTTTTT. Its protein product is CSVPSGTGYAGELFF.